The 31 T cell receptor beta chains in this list originate from one sample, sequenced in a study of CXCR3-negative and CXCR3-positive naive CD8 T cells. It was by 5' RACE with UMI labels that the TRB cDNA libraries were prepared. Reprocessing the 5' RACE reads, TCRdb reports a single entry for every CDR3 protein and omits DNA. In all, the sample yields 45,000 to 65,000 distinct CDR3 sequences. The sample consisted of naive CXCR3- CD8+ T cells from blood. Indicated subset: CD45RO-CCR7+CD27+CD95- naive CD8+ T cells lacking CXCR3 (TNR3-). These receptors were collected from a human donor in good health. Some clones in this sample may be carry-over from other donors' samples.

The rearrangement joins TRBV7-2 to TRBJ2-7; TCRdb names TRBD2, which stays unverified in the absence of DNA. The CDR3 is 17 residues long. From germline, CDR1 is SGHTA and CDR2 FQGNSA. CDR3 amino acids: CASSLSTSGSEPYEQYF. Full variable domain (rest looked up from reference TRBV7-2 and TRBJ2-7): GAGVSQSPSNKVTEKGKDVELRCDPISGHTALYWYRQSLGQGLEFLIYFQGNSAPDKSGLPSDRFSAERTGGSVSTLTIQRTQQEDSAVYLCASSLSTSGSEPYEQYFGPGTRLTVT.

The chain uses TRBV5-1 and TRBJ2-6; TCRdb names TRBD1, which stays unverified in the absence of DNA. Germline-derived CDR1 and CDR2 are SGHRS and YFSETQ. CDR3 length: 18 amino acids. CDR3 protein: CASSQEGHYSSGANVLTF.

The gene calls are TRBV29-1 and TRBJ2-3; TCRdb lists TRBD1, though no DNA is available to test this call. The V gene's germline CDR1 is SQVTM and CDR2 ANQGSEA. This CDR3 spans 14 amino acids. CDR3 sequence reads: CSVSGTIYTDTQYF.

The CDR3 loop reads CASSVGVGGPPEAFF. The chain carries TRBV19 and TRBJ1-1; with no DNA, the TCRdb D assignment of TRBD1 cannot be verified. CDR1 LNHDA and CDR2 SQIVND come from the germline V gene (reference sequence). The CDR3 is made up of 15 amino acids.

The chain is built from TRBV12-3 or TRBV12-4 and TRBJ2-5; TCRdb proposes TRBD1, but this gene call is untestable without DNA. The CDR3 sequence is 13 residues long. CDR3 region: CASSGTEQETQYF.

The chain has TRBV7-2 and TRBJ2-7; TCRdb designates TRBD1, a call that cannot be tested without DNA. The CDR3 consists of 13 residues. Germline CDR1 reads SGHTA; CDR2 reads FQGNSA. The CDR3 sequence: CASSLEGYYEQYF.

The V call is TRBV12-3 or TRBV12-4, the J call TRBJ2-7; TCRdb selects TRBD2, and the lack of DNA leaves this call unchecked. This CDR3 is built from 18 residues. The CDR3 sequence: CASSFRLEAARAWDEQYF.

The chain links TRBV28 to TRBJ2-7; TCRdb gives TRBD1 as the D gene, but with no DNA this cannot be confirmed. This CDR3 is 14 amino acids long. Germline V gives CDR1 MDHEN, CDR2 SYDVKM. CDR3 loop: CASNLWGEKLEQYF. Using reference TRBV28 and TRBJ2-7 for the parts outside the CDR3, the full variable domain is DVKVTQSSRYLVKRTGEKVFLECVQDMDHENMFWYRQDPGLGLRLIYFSYDVKMKEKGDIPEGYSVSREKKERFSLILESASTNQTSMYLCASNLWGEKLEQYFGPGTRLTVT.

This chain joins TRBV29-1 and TRBJ1-5. The germline CDR1 and CDR2 sequences are SQVTM and ANQGSEA. CDR3 length: 11 amino acids. The CDR3 spells CSVELAEPQHF.

The J gene is TRBJ2-2, the V gene TRBV29-1. Germline values: CDR1 SQVTM, CDR2 ANQGSEA. CDR3 size: 12 residues. The CDR3 here is CSVAQSTGELFF.

V and J are TRBV5-1 and TRBJ2-3; as DNA is missing, the TRBD2 call by TCRdb cannot be tested. This CDR3 is 15 amino acids long. Per germline, CDR1 SGHRS and CDR2 YFSETQ. The CDR3: CASSTTSGSTDTQYF.

This chain connects TRBV12-3 or TRBV12-4 to TRBJ2-7. The CDR3 loop spans 13 amino acids. CDR3 sequence reads: CASSFGSYYEQYF.

The rearrangement links TRBV28 to TRBJ2-3; the TCRdb D gene call, TRBD1, has no DNA to confirm it. The germline CDR1 and CDR2 sequences are MDHEN and SYDVKM. This CDR3 region has 18 residues. CDR3 amino acids: CASIFGDRGVAYADTQYF.

The chain recombines TRBV12-3 or TRBV12-4 with TRBJ2-1; the TCRdb D gene call, TRBD1, has no DNA to confirm it. CDR3 size: 19 residues. This CDR3 reads CASSPDRDTMWGLADEQFF.

V is TRBV4-1 and J is TRBJ1-2; TCRdb outputs TRBD1, but without DNA this stays unchecked. Looked up from germline, CDR1 is MGHRA and CDR2 is YSYEKL. This CDR3 comprises 13 residues. This chain's CDR3 is CASSQEPGGSYTF.

CDR3 in amino acids: CASSGRTAGPKNIQYF. The chain recombines TRBV11-2 with TRBJ2-4; with no DNA, the TCRdb D assignment of TRBD1 cannot be verified. CDR1 is SGHAT and CDR2 is FQNNGV in the germline V gene. The CDR3 runs 16 residues.

The chain uses TRBV4-3 and TRBJ2-3; TCRdb lists TRBD1, though no DNA is available to test this call. This CDR3 region has 16 residues. Per germline, CDR1 LGHNA and CDR2 YSLEER. CDR3 residues: CTSSQGRRQPTDTQYF.

The rearrangement joins TRBV29-1 to TRBJ2-7; the D call of TRBD1 rests on TCRdb alone, since no DNA is present to check it. Germline CDR1 reads SQVTM; CDR2 reads ANQGSEA. The CDR3 is made up of 17 amino acids. The chain's CDR3 is CSVPRTEGGPLVAEQYF.

The rearrangement links TRBV20-1 to TRBJ1-2; TCRdb's D gene call, TRBD1, goes unchecked for lack of DNA. The CDR3 is made up of 15 amino acids. CDR1 and CDR2 from the germline V gene are DFQATT and SNEGSKA (reference sequence). The CDR3 here is CSARDLQPVGYGYTF.

V is TRBV7-8 and J is TRBJ2-7; no DNA is available, so the TRBD2 call from TCRdb remains unchecked. This CDR3 comprises 13 residues. CDR1 and CDR2 from the germline V gene are SGHVS and FQNEAQ. CDR3 region: CASVDTRAHEQYF.

This rearrangement joins TRBV20-1 to TRBJ2-2. The germline V gene has CDR1 DFQATT and CDR2 SNEGSKA (reference sequence). This CDR3 spans 12 amino acids. The CDR3 sequence: CSADIGPGELFF.

The V call is TRBV12-3 or TRBV12-4, the J call TRBJ2-6. The CDR3 consists of 16 residues. CDR3 sequence reads: CASSPPVISGANVLTF.

J is TRBJ2-7 and V is TRBV3-1. This CDR3 spans 11 amino acids. Germline CDR1 reads LGHDT; CDR2 reads YNNKEL (reference sequence). The CDR3 sequence: CASSHNYEQYF.

V is TRBV12-3 or TRBV12-4 and J is TRBJ2-7; the TRBD2 assignment by TCRdb is unverifiable without DNA. This CDR3 contains 15 residues. The CDR3 region is CASTKTSGGADEQYF.

V is TRBV27 and J is TRBJ2-3. The germline V gene has CDR1 MNHEY and CDR2 SMNVEV (reference sequence). The CDR3 spans 14 residues. This chain's CDR3 is CASSILASTDTQYF.

The rearrangement links TRBV20-1 to TRBJ2-7; TCRdb designates TRBD1, a call that cannot be tested without DNA. The germline V gene has CDR1 DFQATT and CDR2 SNEGSKA (reference sequence). This CDR3 is 14 amino acids long. This CDR3 reads CSASLAGASHEQYF.

The V call is TRBV6-4, the J call TRBJ2-2; the TCRdb D gene call, TRBD1, has no DNA to confirm it. Germline V gene lookup returns CDR1 MRHNA and CDR2 SNTAGT. This CDR3 is 15 amino acids long. CDR3 sequence reads: CASSDWTANTGELFF.

The J gene is TRBJ2-7, the V gene TRBV7-9. The V gene's germline CDR1 is SEHNR and CDR2 FQNEAQ (reference sequence). This CDR3 has 14 residues. This CDR3 is CASSWRDSPYEQYF.

The gene calls are TRBV6-5 and TRBJ2-1; the TRBD2 assignment by TCRdb is unverifiable without DNA. This CDR3 is built from 14 residues. The germline V gene encodes CDR1 MNHEY and CDR2 SVGAGI. The CDR3 sequence is CASIRLAGGNEQFF.

The J gene is TRBJ2-3, the V gene TRBV7-8. The germline gives CDR1 SGHVS, CDR2 FQNEAQ. This CDR3 comprises 14 residues. This CDR3 is CASSSSAQRDTQYF.

This rearrangement joins TRBV5-1 to TRBJ2-3; checking the TCRdb D call of TRBD1 is not possible without DNA. The CDR3 is 14 amino acids. Germline CDR1 and CDR2: SGHRS and YFSETQ. CDR3 protein: CASRGQGGTDTQYF. The entire variable domain, with the rest obtained from reference TRBV5-1 and TRBJ2-3, is as follows: KAGVTQTPRYLIKTRGQQVTLSCSPISGHRSVSWYQQTPGQGLQFLFEYFSETQRNKGNFPGRFSGRQFSNSRSEMNVSTLELGDSALYLCASRGQGGTDTQYFGPGTRLTVL.